The 16 T cell receptor beta chains below come from one sample, sequenced in a study of regulatory T cells in long-lasting Graves disease. Assembly of TCR beta libraries relied on iRepertoire HTBI primers together with Arm-PCR of CDR3 regions. TCRdb re-analysed the multiplex PCR reads in MiXCR, keeping a single row per CDR3 protein. The table records about 430,000 distinct CDR3 sequences, around 20% of them present only once. Described time point: persistent/refractory GD, antithyroid drugs over 5 years with positive TRAb. PBMC-derived RNA was used for the TCR library. Material: peripheral blood mononuclear cells (PBMCs), obtained when the disease was refractory, from a patient treated with antithyroid drugs. All receptors come from a female donor with Graves disease.

This clonotype was seen a handful of times. The rearrangement joins TRBV14 to TRBJ2-2, with D uncertain. There are 15 residues in the CDR3. Germline CDR1 reads SGHDN; CDR2 reads FVKESK. V lost 2 bases to trimming and J lost 0 bases, with 7 bases between them. CDR3 protein: CASSQTEANTGELFF. The CDR3 DNA follows: TGTGCCAGCAGCCAAACGGAAGCGAACACCGGGGAGCTGTTTTTT. Variable domain in full (rest from reference TRBV14 and TRBJ2-2): EAGVTQFPSHSVIEKGQTVTLRCDPISGHDNLYWYRRVMGKEIKFLLHFVKESKQDESGMPNNRFLAERTGGTYSTLKVQPAELEDSGVYFCASSQTEANTGELFFGEGSRLTVL.

There are many counts of this clonotype. V and J are TRBV2 and TRBJ1-5; TRBD1 matches 12 bases. Germline V gene lookup returns CDR1 SNHLY and CDR2 FYNNEI. The CDR3 consists of 15 residues. V lost 2 bases to trimming and J lost 6 bases; unmatched junction nucleotides: 2. CDR3 sequence (DNA): TGTGCCAGCAGTGAACAGGGACAGGGGGCTCAGCCCCAGCATTTT. The encoded protein is CASSEQGQGAQPQHF.

This chain links TRBV30 with TRBJ2-7, with unresolved D. Germline V CDR1 and CDR2: GTSNPN, SVGIG (reference sequence). V gave up 0 bases and J gave up 2 bases, with 8 bases separating them. The CDR3 runs to 13 residues. The CDR3 spells CAWSVDQPYEQYF. The CDR3 nucleotides read TGTGCCTGGAGTGTCGATCAACCCTACGAGCAGTACTTC.

This clonotype was seen at least ten times. The chain joins TRBV30 to TRBJ2-7, with a possible D match to TRBD2 (5 bases). This CDR3 region has 15 residues. Per germline, CDR1 GTSNPN and CDR2 SVGIG (reference sequence). With 3 bases removed from V and 1 base from J, the gap between germline ends came to 16 bases. The CDR3 spells CAWSYTRTGSYEQYF. CDR3 in DNA: TGTGCCTGGAGCTACACCCGGACGGGATCCTACGAGCAGTACTTC.

The chain combines TRBV30 with TRBJ2-1; 8 nucleotides line up with TRBD1. Germline V gives CDR1 GTSNPN, CDR2 SVGIG (reference sequence). There are 13 residues in the CDR3. Trimming cost V 3 bases and J 8 bases; bases outside gene matches: 6. DNA of the CDR3: TGTGCCTGGAGCCCAGGGGGCGAGTATGAGCAGTTCTTC. Translating gives CAWSPGGEYEQFF.

V gene TRBV24-1 combines with J gene TRBJ2-5, with D unclear. V gave up 2 bases and J gave up 4 bases, with 4 bases separating them. The CDR3 consists of 12 residues. Looked up from germline, CDR1 is KGHDR and CDR2 is SFDVKD. The CDR3 spells CATSDYRETQYF. In DNA, the CDR3 is TGTGCCACCAGTGATTATCGAGAGACCCAGTACTTC.

This clonotype ranks as medium-sized. The chain uses TRBV11-2 and TRBJ1-1; a weak D match, TRBD1 (5 bases). The CDR3 runs to 14 residues. Germline CDR1 and CDR2: SGHAT and FQNNGV. Trimming cost V 1 base and J 6 bases, with 12 bases left between them. The CDR3 DNA follows: TGTGCCAGCAGCTTAGGGACATTTCTTCCTGAAGCTTTCTTT. Translating gives CASSLGTFLPEAFF.

This clonotype appeared many times. This chain connects TRBV28 to TRBJ2-5; the match to TRBD1 covers 9 bases. The V segment lost 3 bases and the J segment 5 bases; nucleotides outside the gene matches: 4. Germline loops: CDR1 MDHEN, CDR2 SYDVKM. CDR3 length: 14 residues. CDR3 region: CASSFRTGVETQYF. DNA for the CDR3: TGTGCCAGCAGTTTCCGGACAGGGGTGGAGACCCAGTACTTC.

This clonotype was picked up many times. The CDR3 sequence is CATSDFRTSGTGELFF. CDR3 DNA sequence: TGTGCCACCAGTGATTTCCGGACTAGCGGCACCGGGGAGCTGTTTTTT. The genes are TRBV24-1 and TRBJ2-2, with TRBD2 identical over 10 bases. Germline V gene sequence: CDR1 KGHDR, CDR2 SFDVKD. This CDR3 is 16 amino acids long. The trim removed 1 base at V and 4 bases at J, leaving 2 bases unmatched.

Turning to this clonotype: Sequence at one end of the junction differs from germline and may be a read error. This chain connects TRBV7-7 to TRBJ2-7; D is unresolved. The CDR3 covers 16 residues. The V gene's germline CDR1 is SSHAT and CDR2 FNYEAQ (reference sequence). CDR3 region: CASSLSYSRQPHEQYF. CDR3 DNA: TGTGCTAGCAGCTTATCTTACAGCAGGCAACCCCACGAGCAGTACTTC. Full variable domain (rest looked up from reference TRBV7-7 and TRBJ2-7): GAGVSQSPRYKVTKRGQDVTLRCDPISSHATLYWYQQALGQGPEFLTYFNYEAQPDKSGLPSDRFSAERPEGSISTLTIQRTEQRDSAMYRCASSLSYSRQPHEQYFGPGTRLTVT.

This clonotype showed up many times. The genes are TRBV4-1 and TRBJ2-5, with 8 bases lining up with TRBD1. The V gene's germline CDR1 is MGHRA and CDR2 YSYEKL. V shed 3 bases and J 2 bases; nucleotides not matched to a gene: 5. The CDR3 contains 15 residues. CDR3 residues: CASSQPGQGQETQYF. The CDR3 DNA is TGCGCCAGCAGCCAGCCCGGACAGGGTCAAGAGACCCAGTACTTC.

J is TRBJ1-4 and V is TRBV6-1; 7 nucleotides line up with TRBD1. CDR1 and CDR2 (germline): MNHNS, SASEGT. This CDR3 contains 14 residues. The trim removed 6 bases at V and 8 bases at J, leaving 9 bases unmatched. CDR3 loop: CASRVTGSPEKLFF. The CDR3, as DNA: TGTGCCAGCAGGGTGACAGGGTCTCCGGAAAAACTGTTTTTT.

This clonotype was recorded a few times. This sequence joins TRBV7-9 and TRBJ2-7; unclear D gene. The CDR3 totals 12 residues. Germline values: CDR1 SEHNR, CDR2 FQNEAQ (reference sequence). V lost 2 bases and J lost 7, with 9 bases in between. The CDR3 DNA reads as TGTGCCAGCAGCTTAAACCCGTGGGAGCAGTACTTC. This gives the protein CASSLNPWEQYF. Supplemented by reference TRBV7-9 and TRBJ2-7, the full variable domain reads DTGVSQNPRHKITKRGQNVTFRCDPISEHNRLYWYRQTLGQGPEFLTYFQNEAQLEKSRLLSDRFSAERPKGSFSTLEIQRTEQGDSAMYLCASSLNPWEQYFGPGTRLTVT.

This clonotype turned up a few times. J is TRBJ1-2 and V is TRBV5-6, with D unclear. The CDR3 runs 13 residues. Germline V gene data show CDR1 as SGHDT and CDR2 as YYEEEE. The DNA for the CDR3 is TGTGACCAAGAGAGGGCCGGACGACGTGGCTACACCTTC. It specifies CDQERAGRRGYTF.

Regarding this clonotype: The missing conserved phenylalanine or tryptophan at the end of this CDR3 makes a read error likely. V gene TRBV15 combines with J gene TRBJ2-5; D is possibly TRBD2 (5 bases). The J call could be wrong; TRBJ2-1 is a better fit for the DNA end. The CDR3 runs 16 residues. From germline, CDR1 is LNHNV and CDR2 YYDKDF (reference sequence). The CDR3 loop is CATSRDPGLRAREQFL. The CDR3, as DNA: TGTGCCACCAGCAGAGATCCCGGACTTCGGGCGCGGGAGCAGTTCCTC.

This clonotype was seen more than once but under ten times. This chain uses TRBV13 with TRBJ2-7; 10 bases are shared with TRBD1. Trimming took 5 bases from V and 3 from J; bases not matched to a gene: 7. Per germline, CDR1 PRHDT and CDR2 FYEKMQ (reference sequence). The CDR3 has 15 residues. The CDR3, as DNA: TGTGCCAGCAGCCTCTCGGACAGGGGGGGCTACGAGCAGTACTTC. This sequence encodes CASSLSDRGGYEQYF.